This paragraph covers one T cell receptor beta chain sequence. Its antigen is currently unknown. This entry belongs to a study of blood T cells in healthy people across ages. Broader study findings: It was not known whether donors were CMV positive (a possible confounder of expanded clonotype changes).

The CDR3 totals 13 residues. Germline loops: CDR1 LGHNA, CDR2 YSLEER. Primers used in a second PCR of about 7 to 12 cycles were a sample-barcoded 5' primer and a J-beta primer mix. A template-switch adaptor that had 12 random nucleotides put a tag on each cDNA molecule. Every sample gave at least 3 million paired-end reads containing CDR3. TCRdb passed the 5' RACE reads through MiXCR, listing each CDR3 protein once. This table has 650,000 to 800,000 distinct CDR3 sequences, about 42% appearing once. Per sample, at least 5 micrograms of total RNA were extracted. The TCR comes from a man between 60 and 75 years old in good health. This sequence joins TRBV4-3 and TRBJ2-1; the match to TRBD1 covers 10 bases. The end of the DNA is better explained by TRBJ2-7, so the J call may be wrong. Sequencing was carried out using blood. CDR3: CARPGQGRNEQYF. The CDR3 DNA reads TGCGCCAGACCGGGACAGGGGAGGAATGAGCAGTACTTC.